The next 19 T cell receptor beta chains were all read from a single sample in a study of blood T cell repertoires in COVID-19. The method was immunoSEQ multiplex PCR; TCRdb's version includes in-frame clones alone and lacks a portion of them. The sample contains under 300,000 clones, less than 90% of which appear only once. Material: peripheral blood. The source of these receptors is a man aged 60-69 years with acute or convalescent COVID-19.

The CDR3 region has the DNA TGCGCCAGCAGCTTGGCCCCGAGCGGGAGCGGCGACAATGAGCAGTTCTTC. Encoded protein: CASSLAPSGSGDNEQFF. The rearrangement uses TRBV5-1 and TRBJ2-1; 8 bases are shared with TRBD2. CDR1 and CDR2 from the germline V gene are SGHRS and YFSETQ. The CDR3 covers 17 residues. Trimming removed 0 bases from V and 5 bases from J; junction bases left unmatched: 10.

Written as DNA, the CDR3 is TGCGCCAGCAGCTTAGACGAACGAGGACAGGGCTCCTACGAGCAGTACTTC. It is translated as CASSLDERGQGSYEQYF. This chain uses TRBV5-1 with TRBJ2-7; 8 bases fit TRBD1. The CDR3 runs to 17 residues. Trimming removed 2 bases from V and 0 bases from J; junction bases left unmatched: 10. Germline V gives CDR1 SGHRS, CDR2 YFSETQ.

The CDR3: CASSRAGDTQYF. The DNA for the CDR3 is TGTGCCAGCTCACGGGCCGGAGATACGCAGTATTTT. V and J are TRBV18 and TRBJ2-3; D not resolved. The germline CDR1 and CDR2 sequences are KGHSH and LQKENI. V lost 4 bases, J lost 5 bases, and 7 bases lay in between. The CDR3 has 12 amino acids. Filled out from reference TRBV18 and TRBJ2-3, the complete variable domain reads NAGVMQNPRHLVRRRGQEARLRCSPMKGHSHVYWYRQLPEEGLKFMVYLQKENIIDESGMPKERFSAEFPKEGPSILRIQQVVRGDSAAYFCASSRAGDTQYFGPGTRLTVL.

The count of this clone is one. This rearrangement joins TRBV11-3 to TRBJ1-1; 8 positions agree with TRBD1. The CDR3 loop spans 14 amino acids. Germline V CDR1 and CDR2: SGHNT, YENEEA. The V gene end was trimmed by 5 bases and the J gene end by 2 bases; junction bases not matched to a gene: 4. CDR3 in DNA: TGTGCCAGCAGCCCGGACAGGGATAACACTGAAGCTTTCTTT. It translates to CASSPDRDNTEAFF.

V usage is TRBV2 and J usage is TRBJ1-2; D may be TRBD1 (6 bases). The germline V gene has CDR1 SNHLY and CDR2 FYNNEI. The CDR3 length is 19 residues. V was trimmed by 6 bases and J by 0 bases, leaving 26 bases between them. CDR3 bases: TGTGCCAGCAGCCGAATCTCCTCCGGGACACTTCCATCTAACTATGGCTACACCTTC. It codes for CASSRISSGTLPSNYGYTF.

CDR3 bases: TGTGCCAGCAGCTTGGAACAGGGGGGTTTCTATGGCTACACCTTC. Its protein is CASSLEQGGFYGYTF. This chain connects TRBV5-5 to TRBJ1-2; 8 bases are a match to TRBD1. The CDR3 loop spans 15 amino acids. Germline values: CDR1 SGHKS, CDR2 YYEKEE (reference sequence). V shed 0 bases, J shed 4 bases, and the junction held 5 bases outside the gene matches.

The table lists this clone with a count of one. V usage is TRBV7-2 and J usage is TRBJ2-3; D is possibly TRBD1 (6 bases). This CDR3 has 16 amino acids. Germline CDR1 reads SGHTA; CDR2 reads FQGNSA. Trimming took off 2 bases at V and 6 bases at J, with 18 bases between the two ends. DNA for the CDR3: TGTGCCAGCAGCTTATCAGGGGCTAGGAGTAGGGATACGCAGTATTTT. Residues: CASSLSGARSRDTQYF.

The chain couples TRBV20-1 to TRBJ2-7; 7 bases are shared with TRBD1. The trim removed 3 bases at V and 2 bases at J, leaving 7 bases unmatched. Germline assignment: CDR1 DFQATT and CDR2 SNEGSKA (reference sequence). The CDR3 runs to 14 residues. CDR3 region: CSASRDRVPYEQYF. DNA of the CDR3: TGCAGTGCTAGTCGAGACAGGGTTCCCTACGAGCAGTACTTC.

The genes are TRBV13 and TRBJ2-3; 10 nucleotides agree with TRBD1. The V segment lost 4 bases and the J segment 5 bases; nucleotides outside the gene matches: 6. Germline CDR1 reads PRHDT; CDR2 reads FYEKMQ (reference sequence). CDR3 length: 15 amino acids. The chain's CDR3 is CASSSPGQGKDTQYF. The DNA of the CDR3 is TGTGCCAGCAGCTCCCCGGGACAGGGGAAAGATACGCAGTATTTT. Full variable domain (rest looked up from reference TRBV13 and TRBJ2-3): AAGVIQSPRHLIKEKRETATLKCYPIPRHDTVYWYQQGPGQDPQFLISFYEKMQSDKGSIPDRFSAQQFSDYHSELNMSSLELGDSALYFCASSSPGQGKDTQYFGPGTRLTVL.

The CDR3, as DNA: TGTGCCAGCAGCCCTCAGGCGGGTAGGGGGCAAGAGACCCAGTACTTC. Residues: CASSPQAGRGQETQYF. The rearrangement uses TRBV9 and TRBJ2-5; D might be TRBD1 (6 bases). Trimming took 4 bases from V and 2 from J, leaving 18 bases between them. CDR1 SGDLS and CDR2 YYNGEE come from the germline V gene. The CDR3 is 16 amino acids.

This sequence joins TRBV7-2 and TRBJ1-2; possibly TRBD1 for D (6 bases). The CDR3 covers 15 residues. V lost 4 bases to trimming and J lost 5 bases, with 17 bases between them. Germline-derived CDR1 and CDR2 are SGHTA and FQGNSA. The CDR3 region is CASSSEWDNVYGYTF. Here the CDR3 DNA reads TGTGCCAGCAGCTCTGAATGGGACAACGTATATGGCTACACCTTC.

The chain carries TRBV4-3 and TRBJ2-1; D gene uncertain. This CDR3 comprises 12 residues. The ends were cut back, 1 base at V and 10 bases at J, with 8 bases in the middle. Germline CDR1 LGHNA, CDR2 YSLEER. The CDR3 region is CASSQGELEQFF. For the CDR3, the DNA is TGCGCCAGCAGCCAAGGCGAGCTGGAGCAGTTCTTC.

V usage is TRBV2 and J usage is TRBJ2-1, with unresolved D. Germline lookup yields CDR1 SNHLY and CDR2 FYNNEI. The CDR3 totals 9 residues. The V gene lost 7 bases and the J gene lost 8 bases, with 3 bases spanning the gap. The CDR3 reads CASTDEQFF. The CDR3 DNA reads TGTGCCAGCACGGATGAGCAGTTCTTC.

The chain carries TRBV10-3 and TRBJ1-4, with D unclear. This CDR3 spans 13 amino acids. Germline lookup yields CDR1 ENHRY and CDR2 SYGVKD. Trimming cost V 6 bases and J 6 bases, with 11 bases left between them. In nucleotides, the CDR3 is TGTGCCATCAGCCCAAAAGGAGATGAAAAACTGTTTTTT. It specifies CAISPKGDEKLFF.

DNA of the CDR3: TGTGCCAGCAGTTTATCCCAGGCTAGCGGGATATACGAGCAGTACTTC. This encodes CASSLSQASGIYEQYF. The chain recombines TRBV28 with TRBJ2-7; 9 nucleotides align to TRBD2. This CDR3 is 16 amino acids long. CDR1 is MDHEN and CDR2 is SYDVKM in the germline V gene. J gave up 4 bases and V 1 base, and 8 bases lay outside the gene matches.

This clone has more than one count but fewer than ten. The chain combines TRBV19 with TRBJ2-7, with 9 bases identical to TRBD2. The CDR3 extends over 15 amino acids. The germline gives CDR1 LNHDA, CDR2 SQIVND (reference sequence). V trimming: 2 bases; J trimming: 2 bases; junction bases outside the gene matches: 4. The CDR3 region is CASSIRLAGTYEQYF. The CDR3 DNA reads TGTGCCAGTAGTATAAGGCTAGCGGGAACCTACGAGCAGTACTTC.

The chain joins TRBV6-5 to TRBJ2-1, with TRBD2 identical over 9 bases. Trimming took 6 bases from V and 7 from J; bases not matched to a gene: 4. CDR3 size: 13 residues. Looked up from germline, CDR1 is MNHEY and CDR2 is SVGAGI. CDR3 sequence (DNA): TGTGCCAGCAGGGATAGCGGGAGAAATGAGCAGTTCTTC. Translated, it gives CASRDSGRNEQFF.

V and J are TRBV3-1 (or the pseudogene TRBV3-2) and TRBJ2-7; TRBD2 matches 7 bases. V was clipped by 1 base and J by 5 bases; unmatched bases: 5. Germline V gene sequence: CDR1 LGHDT, CDR2 YNNKEL (reference sequence). This CDR3 region has 14 residues. CDR3 in DNA: TGTGCCAGCAGCCAAGTTCGGGGGGTGGACGAGCAGTACTTC. Amino acid sequence: CASSQVRGVDEQYF.

The CDR3 nucleotides read TGTGCCACCAGTGAAGTGAGCGGGACCAACACCGGGGAGCTGTTTTTT. Its translation is CATSEVSGTNTGELFF. The chain combines TRBV24-1 with TRBJ2-2; 7 bases line up with TRBD2. CDR3 size: 16 residues. Germline assignment: CDR1 KGHDR and CDR2 SFDVKD. V dropped 4 bases and J dropped 2; count of bases not matched to a gene: 6.